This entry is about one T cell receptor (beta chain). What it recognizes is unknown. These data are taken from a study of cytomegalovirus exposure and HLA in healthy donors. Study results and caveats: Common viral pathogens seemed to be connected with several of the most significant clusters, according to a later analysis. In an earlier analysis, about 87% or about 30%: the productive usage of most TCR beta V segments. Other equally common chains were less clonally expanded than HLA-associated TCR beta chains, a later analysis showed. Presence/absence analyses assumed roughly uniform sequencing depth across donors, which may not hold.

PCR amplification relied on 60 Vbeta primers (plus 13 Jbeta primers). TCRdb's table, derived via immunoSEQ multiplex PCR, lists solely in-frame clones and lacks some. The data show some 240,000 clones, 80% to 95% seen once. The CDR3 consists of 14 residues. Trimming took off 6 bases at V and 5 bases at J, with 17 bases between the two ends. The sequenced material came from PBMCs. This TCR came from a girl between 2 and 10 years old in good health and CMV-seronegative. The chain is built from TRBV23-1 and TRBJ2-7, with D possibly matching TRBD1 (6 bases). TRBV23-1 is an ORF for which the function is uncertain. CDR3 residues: CASRKPQGSDEQYF. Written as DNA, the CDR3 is TGCGCCAGCAGGAAACCTCAGGGGAGCGACGAGCAGTACTTC.